This T cell receptor beta chain was recovered during a study of blood T cell repertoires in COVID-19. As originally analysed: Using reference gene primer amplification, nucleated cell counts were estimated. The table came from immunoSEQ multiplex PCR; TCRdb's copy has only in-frame clones and leaves some out. V and J calls and clone size are given by that table; D and trimming were obtained from the DNA. The sample has 95,000 to 100,000 clones, more than 70% seen once; the top ten hold around a tenth. The specimen was peripheral blood. This TCR came from a woman in her thirties with acute or convalescent COVID-19.

The CDR3 region has the DNA TGTGCCAGCAGCCAAGACGGCGGGGGGGCGACCGGGGAGCTGTTTTTT. Amino acid sequence: CASSQDGGGATGELFF. The chain is built from TRBV3-1 (or the pseudogene TRBV3-2) and TRBJ2-2; 9 bases agree with TRBD2. CDR1 and CDR2 from the germline V gene are LGHDT and YNNKEL (reference sequence). The V and J ends lost 0 bases and 5 bases, in that order; junction bases with no gene match: 4. This CDR3 region has 16 residues.